A selection of T cell receptor beta chains follows, all from one sample in a study of vaccination and CD4 T cells after COVID-19. In TCRdb, the PCR reads were re-called with MiXCR into one record per CDR3 protein. Altogether some 9,000 distinct CDR3 sequences are present, roughly half being singletons, with the ten largest covering 15% to 20%. The antigens these receptors bind are not known. Material: CD4+ T cells from blood, cultured in vitro. The receptors shown here come from a human donor who had recovered from COVID-19. Both conserved end residues are part of each CDR3. D genes are given only for firm matches. Not all rows give a size; the values are once, few, many and, for expanded clones, a class.

V gene	D gene	clone size	J gene	CDR3 DNA	CDR3 protein
TRBV20-1	TRBD2	-	TRBJ2-3	TGCAGTGCTACCGTAGCGGGGAGCACAGATACGCAGTATTTT	CSATVAGSTDTQYF
TRBV20-1	-	-	TRBJ1-2	TGCAGTGCTAGAGATCCGAAAGATCCTAACTATGGCTACACCTTC	CSARDPKDPNYGYTF
TRBV27	-	-	TRBJ2-1	TGTGCCAGCAGTTTCCGGTGGGGGACGACTGGCGACAATGAGCAGTTCTTC	CASSFRWGTTGDNEQFF
TRBV20-1	-	-	TRBJ2-5	TGCAGTGCTAGTCCAGGGCAAGAGACCCAGTACTTC	CSASPGQETQYF
TRBV7-9	TRBD1	-	TRBJ2-7	TGTGCCAGCAGCCACCGGGACAGGGGAGAGCAGTACTTC	CASSHRDRGEQYF
TRBV7-2	TRBD2	-	TRBJ2-4	TGTGCCAGCAGCTTAGGAGGAACTAGCGGGAGCCTAGCCAAAAACATTCAGTACTTC	CASSLGGTSGSLAKNIQYF
TRBV11-2	-	-	TRBJ2-7	TGTGCCACCGCGGAGGGGAGGTGGTCCTACGAGCAGTACTTC	CATAEGRWSYEQYF
TRBV7-9	-	once	TRBJ1-1	TGTGCCAGCACCACAGGAAACACTGAAGCTTTCTTT	CASTTGNTEAFF
TRBV28	-	-	TRBJ2-7	TGTGCCAGCAGTCTTACCGCCGCCTACGAGCAGTACTTC	CASSLTAAYEQYF
TRBV2	-	once	TRBJ1-2	TGTGCCAGCAGTGAAGCTAGGTATGGCTACACCTTC	CASSEARYGYTF
TRBV14	-	-	TRBJ1-5	TGTGCCAGCAGCCTTCAGGGGAATCAGCCCCAGCATTTT	CASSLQGNQPQHF
TRBV6-1	-	-	TRBJ1-1	TGTGCCAGCAGGACGCCGGGGGGGGTAGCTTTCTTT	CASRTPGGVAFF
TRBV7-9	TRBD2	few	TRBJ2-2	TGTGCCAGCAGCGCAACGGCGGGGGGCTTCGGGGAGCTGTTTTTT	CASSATAGGFGELFF
TRBV19	-	few	TRBJ1-2	TGTGCCAGTAGTATAGACAGGCTTAACTATGGCTACACCTTC	CASSIDRLNYGYTF
TRBV6-2/TRBV6-3	-	large	TRBJ2-5	TGTGCCAGCAGTTACTCCAGGGCGCGAGGACTCCACCAAGAGACCCAGTACTTC	CASSYSRARGLHQETQYF
TRBV6-1	-	-	TRBJ1-5	TGTGCCAGCAGTGAGGGATATAGCAATCAGCCCCAGCATTTT	CASSEGYSNQPQHF
TRBV7-2	-	-	TRBJ1-3	TGTGCCAGCAGAGAAGGGGGACGCCGCTCTGGAAACACCATATATTTT	CASREGGRRSGNTIYF
TRBV7-9	TRBD1	few	TRBJ1-4	TGTGCCAGCAGCCCGCAGGGGGCATATGAAAAACTGTTTTTT	CASSPQGAYEKLFF
TRBV7-2	TRBD2	-	TRBJ2-3	TGTGCCAGCAGCTTAGGTTTAGCGGGGGGGAGCACAGATACGCAGTATTTT	CASSLGLAGGSTDTQYF
TRBV30	-	-	TRBJ1-5	TGTGCCTGGAGTGGTTACAGTAGCAATCAGCCCCAGCATTTT	CAWSGYSSNQPQHF
TRBV10-3	TRBD1	-	TRBJ1-1	TGTGCCATCACCGGGACAGGGCCTGAAGCTTTCTTT	CAITGTGPEAFF
TRBV27	-	-	TRBJ1-1	TGTGCCAGCGACGGGGAGGGAATGAACACTGAAGCTTTCTTT	CASDGEGMNTEAFF
TRBV20-1	-	-	TRBJ2-7	TGCAGTGCTCTGGTGGGACTGCCGTTGTTAGCTTACGAGCAGTACTTC	CSALVGLPLLAYEQYF
TRBV18	-	-	TRBJ2-3	TGTGCCAGCTCACCACTGGAGTGGGGTACGCAGTATTTT	CASSPLEWGTQYF
TRBV28	-	-	TRBJ2-3	TGTGCCAGCAGTTTGCGCGGTGGCACAGATACGCAGTATTTT	CASSLRGGTDTQYF
TRBV20-1	-	-	TRBJ2-7	TGCAGTGCCAGGACCGCCTCCTACGAGCAGTACTTC	CSARTASYEQYF
TRBV20-1	TRBD2	few	TRBJ2-3	TGCAGTGCTAGAGATTACCTAGCGGGGAACACAGATACGCAGTATTTT	CSARDYLAGNTDTQYF
TRBV6-1	-	-	TRBJ2-7	TGTGCCAGCAGTGGGCGGCAGGGGTATGGCGAGCAGTACTTC	CASSGRQGYGEQYF
TRBV2	-	-	TRBJ2-3	TGTGCCATCGCCTTTTTACCTAATGGGGCAGATACGCAGTATTTT	CAIAFLPNGADTQYF
TRBV11-2	TRBD1	few	TRBJ1-2	TGTGCCAGCAGCTCATACAGGGGGCTGAACTATGGCTACACCTTC	CASSSYRGLNYGYTF
TRBV6-1	-	-	TRBJ2-1	TGTGCCAGCATCGGTCCGCCACCAAGCTCCTACAATGAGCAGTTCTTC	CASIGPPPSSYNEQFF
TRBV7-9	TRBD1	-	TRBJ1-2	TGTGCCAGCAGCTTGGGGCGAGGGACAGGTCGGGGCTACACCTTC	CASSLGRGTGRGYTF
TRBV20-1	-	-	TRBJ2-7	TGCAGTGCTAGAGCTGGCTACGAGCAGTACTTC	CSARAGYEQYF
TRBV6-1	TRBD1	few	TRBJ2-7	TGTGCCAGCAGTCGGGACAGGGGGCACGAGCAGTACTTC	CASSRDRGHEQYF
TRBV6-5	-	-	TRBJ1-4	TGTGCCAGCAGTTCGAGACAGTACGGAAAACTGTTTTTT	CASSSRQYGKLFF
TRBV28	TRBD1	-	TRBJ1-2	TGTGCCAGCAGTGGTTCGGACAGGGATATGAGCTACACCTTC	CASSGSDRDMSYTF
TRBV2	-	-	TRBJ1-1	TGTGCCAGCAGAGGGGGAACCTCTAAAGCGGACACTGAAGCTTTCTTT	CASRGGTSKADTEAFF
TRBV12-3/TRBV12-4	TRBD2	-	TRBJ2-2	TGTGCCAGCAGTCAGCGGGAATCGATCGGGGAGCTGTTTTTT	CASSQRESIGELFF
TRBV7-6	TRBD1	-	TRBJ2-1	TGTGCCAGCAGCGCCCCGGGACAGGGTCCCAATGAGCAGTTCTTC	CASSAPGQGPNEQFF
TRBV12-3/TRBV12-4	TRBD1	-	TRBJ1-2	TGTGCCAGCAGTAGACAGGGAACTGGCTATGGCTACACCTTC	CASSRQGTGYGYTF
TRBV7-2	TRBD2	-	TRBJ2-2	TGTGCCAGCAGCCGGACTAGCGGGAAACCCGGGGAGCTGTTTTTT	CASSRTSGKPGELFF
TRBV6-5	-	few	TRBJ1-1	TGTGCCAGCAGTTCCCGGGGATTTGGCACTGAAGCTTTCTTT	CASSSRGFGTEAFF